This TCR beta chain stems from a study of graft-versus-host responses after intestinal transplantation (dated by TCRdb to about 2021). Regarding the research as a whole: Recipients received multivisceral, liver-intestinal, or isolated intestinal transplants. To identify alloreactive clones, pre-transplant mixed lymphocyte reaction products were sequenced and then compared with unstimulated pre-transplant donor and recipient T cells. The cohort enrolled 20 to 25 intestinal transplant recipients, one of whom was a retransplant, and a few patients without pretransplant specimens were excluded. After intestinal transplantation, graft-versus-host and host-versus-graft alloreactive T cell clones in the graft, circulation and bone marrow were tracked using bulk TCR-beta CDR3 sequencing. Every recipient was given anti-thymocyte globulin induction, followed by approximately 3 years of maintenance tacrolimus and steroids. Instead of going to the commercial service, samples from a few later patients were sequenced in-house on an Illumina MiSeq and processed with MiXCR. Donor T cell macrochimerism was defined as a peak of at least 4% donor T cells among recipient peripheral blood mononuclear cells.

Dithiothreitol, EDTA incubations and collagenase D digestion were used to isolate intraepithelial and lamina propria lymphocytes from graft specimens. Bulk TCR-beta sequencing was performed on serial intestinal graft biopsy specimens collected as late as 600 days after transplant. Library creation used the immunoSEQ multiplex PCR assay. For most patients, genomic DNA was subjected to high-throughput TCR-beta CDR3 sequencing by Adaptive Biotechnologies. From the authors' description of their analysis: Adaptive's ImmunoSEQ software was the source of the TCR sequencing data for 15 to 20 patients, while a few other patients were processed with MiXCR and VDJtools. CDR3 nucleotide sequences shared by donor and recipient were removed because the origin of these sequences could not be assigned. At least 2-fold expansion over unstimulated cells and a minimum CFSE-low frequency of 0.002% (template counts) or 0.001% (read counts) were required for clones to be classified as alloreactive. Mappable clones were those detected in sequenced pre-transplant spleen, lymph node, or MLR CFSE-low populations of the donor or recipient. Cumulative frequency of alloreactive clones was calculated as a percentage of all sequences weighted by copy number. TCRdb obtained this table from immuneACCESS and retained in-frame rearrangements with V and J assigned. These tables miss some clones; where compared with another copy, unresolved V genes account for less than half of the shortfall, and the remainder is unexplained. V and J calls and clone size are those listed in that table; D and trimming were worked out from the DNA. This sample is represented by 15,000 to 20,000 clones; around 83% of them were singletons. The ten largest make up about 3.8% of the sample.

Taken from cysteine to phenylalanine, the CDR3 has 13 residues. Only the CDR3 portion is preserved as DNA: 39 bases, with reading frame beginning at the first base. CDR1 and CDR2, looked up from the germline V gene, are SNHLY and FYNNEI. Trimming takes 11 bases from V and 2 bases from J, and the germline ends sit 14 bases apart. Overall study outcomes, separate from this receptor: In patients with donor T cell macrochimerism, the allografts had high GvH to HvG T cell clonal ratios. Peak levels of circulating GvH clones were associated with declines in HvG clones early after transplant. GvH clones were detected in recipient bone marrow, and some appeared earlier in ileal mucosa or blood, consistent with an intestinal mucosal origin. The conclusions were limited by the relatively low number and heterogeneity of the intestinal transplant patients.

As regards this clone: It has no known antigen specificity. Qualities for individual bases were not recorded, and no much larger clone is one base off.

This chain joins TRBV2 to TRBJ2-3, with the D gene not confidently named. Sequences were derived from ileum tissue, sampled 580 to 600 days after intestinal transplantation. The origin of this receptor is a human patient who received an intestinal transplant, so some T cells may come from the graft donor. The CDR3 has the sequence CAQTRPITDTQYF. The sequenced DNA is TGTGCCCAGACCCGACCAATCACAGATACGCAGTATTTT.